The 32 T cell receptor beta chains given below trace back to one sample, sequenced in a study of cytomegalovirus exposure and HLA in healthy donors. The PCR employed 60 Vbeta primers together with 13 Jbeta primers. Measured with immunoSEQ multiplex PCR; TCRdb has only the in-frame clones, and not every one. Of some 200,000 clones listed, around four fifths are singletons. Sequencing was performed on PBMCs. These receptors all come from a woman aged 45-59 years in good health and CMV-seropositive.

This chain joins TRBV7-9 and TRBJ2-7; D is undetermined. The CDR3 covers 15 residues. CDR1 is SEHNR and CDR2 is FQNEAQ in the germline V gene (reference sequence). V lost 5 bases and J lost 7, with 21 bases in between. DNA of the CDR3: TGTGCCAGCAGCCCGATGGTCCTTATAAAAGAGGAGCAGTACTTC. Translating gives CASSPMVLIKEEQYF. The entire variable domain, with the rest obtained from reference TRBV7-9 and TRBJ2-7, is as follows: DTGVSQNPRHKITKRGQNVTFRCDPISEHNRLYWYRQTLGQGPEFLTYFQNEAQLEKSRLLSDRFSAERPKGSFSTLEIQRTEQGDSAMYLCASSPMVLIKEEQYFGPGTRLTVT.

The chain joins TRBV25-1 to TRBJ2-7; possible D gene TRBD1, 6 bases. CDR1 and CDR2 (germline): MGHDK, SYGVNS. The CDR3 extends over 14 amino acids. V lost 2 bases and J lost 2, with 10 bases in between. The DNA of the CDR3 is TGTGCCAGCAGTGAAGGGGGCCCTCCCTACGAGCAGTACTTC. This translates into CASSEGGPPYEQYF.

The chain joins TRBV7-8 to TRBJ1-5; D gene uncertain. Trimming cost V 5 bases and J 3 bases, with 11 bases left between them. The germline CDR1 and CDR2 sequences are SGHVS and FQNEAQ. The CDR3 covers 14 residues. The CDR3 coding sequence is TGTGCCAGCAGCGCGGCGTACCCCAATCAGCCCCAGCATTTT. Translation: CASSAAYPNQPQHF.

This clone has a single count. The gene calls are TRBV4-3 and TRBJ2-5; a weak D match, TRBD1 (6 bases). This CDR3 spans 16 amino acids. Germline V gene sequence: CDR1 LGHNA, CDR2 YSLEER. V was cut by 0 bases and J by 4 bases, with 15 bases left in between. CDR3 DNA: TGCGCCAGCAGCCAAGATGGGGCAGGGGATCTAGAGACCCAGTACTTC. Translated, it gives CASSQDGAGDLETQYF.

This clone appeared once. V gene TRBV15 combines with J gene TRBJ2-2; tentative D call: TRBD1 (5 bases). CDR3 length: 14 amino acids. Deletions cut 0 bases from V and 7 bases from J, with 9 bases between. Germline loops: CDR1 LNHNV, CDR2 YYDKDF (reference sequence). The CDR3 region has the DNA TGTGCCACCAGCAGAGATGGAGACAGCGGGGAGCTGTTTTTT. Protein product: CATSRDGDSGELFF.

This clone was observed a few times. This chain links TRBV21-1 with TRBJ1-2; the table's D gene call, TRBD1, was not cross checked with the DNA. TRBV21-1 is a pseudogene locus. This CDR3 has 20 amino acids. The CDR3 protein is CASSKTHRGARHVRSYGYTF. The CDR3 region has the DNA TGTGCCAGCAGCAAGACCCACAGGGGGGCACGACATGTTCGATCGTATGGCTACACCTTC.

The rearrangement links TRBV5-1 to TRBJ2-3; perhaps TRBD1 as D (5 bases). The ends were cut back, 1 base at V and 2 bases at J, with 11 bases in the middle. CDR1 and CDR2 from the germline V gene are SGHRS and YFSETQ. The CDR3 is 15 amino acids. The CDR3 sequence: CASSLSDRNTDTQYF. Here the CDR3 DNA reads TGCGCCAGCAGCTTGAGTGACAGAAACACAGATACGCAGTATTTT.

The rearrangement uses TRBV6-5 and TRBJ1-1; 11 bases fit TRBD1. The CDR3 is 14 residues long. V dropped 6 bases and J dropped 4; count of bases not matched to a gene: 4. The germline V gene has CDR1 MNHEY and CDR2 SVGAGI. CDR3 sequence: CASSGQGASTEAFF. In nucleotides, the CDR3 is TGTGCCAGCAGCGGACAGGGGGCGAGCACTGAAGCTTTCTTT.

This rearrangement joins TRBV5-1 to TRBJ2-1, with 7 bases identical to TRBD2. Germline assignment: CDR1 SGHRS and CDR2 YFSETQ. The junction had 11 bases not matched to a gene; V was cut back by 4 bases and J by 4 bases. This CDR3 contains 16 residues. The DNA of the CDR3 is TGCGCCAGCAGCCCGAATGGGGGGGAGAGATACAATGAGCAGTTCTTC. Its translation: CASSPNGGERYNEQFF.

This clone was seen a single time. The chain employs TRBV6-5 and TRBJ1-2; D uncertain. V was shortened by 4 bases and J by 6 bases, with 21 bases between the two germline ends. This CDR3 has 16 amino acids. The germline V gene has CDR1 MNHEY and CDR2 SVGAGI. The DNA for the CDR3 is TGTGCCAGCAGTTCCGCCGGTGACTCCATTAATGATGGCTACACCTTC. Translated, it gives CASSSAGDSINDGYTF.

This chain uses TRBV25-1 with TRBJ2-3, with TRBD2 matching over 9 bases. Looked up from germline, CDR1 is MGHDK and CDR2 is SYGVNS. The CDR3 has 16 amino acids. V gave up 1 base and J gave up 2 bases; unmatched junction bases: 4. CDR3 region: CASSESSGGTTDTQYF. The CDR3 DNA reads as TGTGCCAGCAGTGAATCCAGCGGGGGGACCACAGATACGCAGTATTTT.

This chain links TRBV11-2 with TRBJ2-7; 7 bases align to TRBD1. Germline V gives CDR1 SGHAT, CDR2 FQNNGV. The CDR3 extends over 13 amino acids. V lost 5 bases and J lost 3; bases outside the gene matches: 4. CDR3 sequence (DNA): TGTGCCAGCAGCAAGGGACAGTTCTACGAGCAGTACTTC. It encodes CASSKGQFYEQYF.

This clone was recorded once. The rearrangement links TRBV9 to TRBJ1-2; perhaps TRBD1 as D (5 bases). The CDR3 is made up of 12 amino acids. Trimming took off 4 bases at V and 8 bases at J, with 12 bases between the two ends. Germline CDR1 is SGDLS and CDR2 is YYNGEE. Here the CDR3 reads CASSPVGGGYTF. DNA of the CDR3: TGTGCCAGCAGCCCAGTGGGGGGGGGCTACACCTTC.

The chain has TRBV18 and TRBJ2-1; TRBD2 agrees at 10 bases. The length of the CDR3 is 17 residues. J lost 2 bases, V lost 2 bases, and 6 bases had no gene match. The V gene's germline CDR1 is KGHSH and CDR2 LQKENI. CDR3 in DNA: TGTGCCAGCTCACCATCCGTCAGCGGGGGGGCCTACAATGAGCAGTTCTTC. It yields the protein CASSPSVSGGAYNEQFF. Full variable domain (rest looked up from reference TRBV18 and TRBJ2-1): NAGVMQNPRHLVRRRGQEARLRCSPMKGHSHVYWYRQLPEEGLKFMVYLQKENIIDESGMPKERFSAEFPKEGPSILRIQQVVRGDSAAYFCASSPSVSGGAYNEQFFGPGTRLTVL.

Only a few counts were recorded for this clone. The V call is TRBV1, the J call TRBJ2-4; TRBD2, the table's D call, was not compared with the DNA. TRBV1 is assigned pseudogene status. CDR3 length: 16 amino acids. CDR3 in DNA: TGCACCAGCAGCCAAGCCTCCGCGGGGCAGGTTTACATTCAGTACTTC. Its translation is CTSSQASAGQVYIQYF.

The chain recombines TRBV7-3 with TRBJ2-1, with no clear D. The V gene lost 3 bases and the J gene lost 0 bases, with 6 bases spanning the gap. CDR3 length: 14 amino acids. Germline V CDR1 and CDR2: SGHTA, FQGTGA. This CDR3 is CASSFTSSYNEQFF. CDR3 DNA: TGTGCCAGCAGCTTCACGAGCTCCTACAATGAGCAGTTCTTC.

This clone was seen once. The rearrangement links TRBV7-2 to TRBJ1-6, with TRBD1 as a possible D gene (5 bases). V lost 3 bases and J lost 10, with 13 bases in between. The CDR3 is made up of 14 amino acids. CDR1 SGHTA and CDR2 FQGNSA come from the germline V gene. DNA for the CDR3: TGTGCCAGCAGCTTGGGGGACTCGAGGTCACCCCTCCACTTT. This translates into CASSLGDSRSPLHF.

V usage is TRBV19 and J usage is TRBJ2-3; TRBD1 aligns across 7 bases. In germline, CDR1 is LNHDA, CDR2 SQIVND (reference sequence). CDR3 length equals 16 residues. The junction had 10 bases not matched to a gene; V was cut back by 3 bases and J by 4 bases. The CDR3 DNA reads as TGTGCCAGTAGTATCCAACAGGGGCCCCGGGCAGATACGCAGTATTTT. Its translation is CASSIQQGPRADTQYF.

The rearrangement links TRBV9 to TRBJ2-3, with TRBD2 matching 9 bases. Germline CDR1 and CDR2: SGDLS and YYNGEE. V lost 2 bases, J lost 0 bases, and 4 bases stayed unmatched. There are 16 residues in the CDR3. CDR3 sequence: CASSVSGRPSTDTQYF. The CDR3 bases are TGTGCCAGCAGCGTTAGCGGGAGACCTAGCACAGATACGCAGTATTTT.

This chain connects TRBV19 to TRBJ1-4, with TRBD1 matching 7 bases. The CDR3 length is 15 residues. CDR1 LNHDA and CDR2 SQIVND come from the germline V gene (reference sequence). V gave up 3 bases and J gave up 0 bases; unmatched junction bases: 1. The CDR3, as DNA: TGTGCCAGTAGTATCCAGGGGGCAACTAATGAAAAACTGTTTTTT. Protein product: CASSIQGATNEKLFF.

The CDR3 DNA reads TGTGCCAGCAGCTTATTAGGGGCCGGGACAGCAGCAACTAATGAAAAACTGTTTTTT. Translating gives CASSLLGAGTAATNEKLFF. This chain uses TRBV7-2 with TRBJ1-4; 7 bases are shared with TRBD1. The V and J ends lost 2 bases and 0 bases, in that order; junction bases with no gene match: 12. CDR1 is SGHTA and CDR2 is FQGNSA in the germline V gene. This CDR3 has 19 amino acids.

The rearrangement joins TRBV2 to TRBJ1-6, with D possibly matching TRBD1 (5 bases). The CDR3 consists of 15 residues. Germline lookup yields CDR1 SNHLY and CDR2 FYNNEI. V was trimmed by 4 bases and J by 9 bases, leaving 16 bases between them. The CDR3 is CASSVGDSSVSPLHF. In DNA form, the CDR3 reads TGTGCCAGCAGTGTAGGGGACTCATCAGTTTCACCCCTCCACTTT.

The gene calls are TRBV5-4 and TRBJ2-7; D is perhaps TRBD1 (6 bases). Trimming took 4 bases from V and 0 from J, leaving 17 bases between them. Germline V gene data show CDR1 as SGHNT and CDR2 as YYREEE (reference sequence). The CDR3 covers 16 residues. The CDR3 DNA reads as TGTGCCAGCAGCCCAGAGTTACAGGGATTCTCCTACGAGCAGTACTTC. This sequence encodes CASSPELQGFSYEQYF.

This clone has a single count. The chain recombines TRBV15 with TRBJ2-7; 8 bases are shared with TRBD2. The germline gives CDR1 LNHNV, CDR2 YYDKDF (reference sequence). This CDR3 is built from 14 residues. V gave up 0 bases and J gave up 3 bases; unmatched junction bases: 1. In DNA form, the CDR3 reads TGTGCCACCAGCAGAGATCGGGGGGGCTACGAGCAGTACTTC. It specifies CATSRDRGGYEQYF.

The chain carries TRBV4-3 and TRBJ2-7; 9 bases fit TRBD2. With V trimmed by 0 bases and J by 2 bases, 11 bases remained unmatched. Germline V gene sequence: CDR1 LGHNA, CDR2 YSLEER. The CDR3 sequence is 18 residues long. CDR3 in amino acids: CASSQDRGSGGSTYEQYF. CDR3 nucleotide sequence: TGCGCCAGCAGCCAAGATCGGGGTAGCGGGGGTTCCACCTACGAGCAGTACTTC.

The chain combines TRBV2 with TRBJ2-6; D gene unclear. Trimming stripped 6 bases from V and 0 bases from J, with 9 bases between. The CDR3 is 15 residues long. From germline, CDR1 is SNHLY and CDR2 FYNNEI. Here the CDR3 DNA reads TGTGCCAGCAGCCCCGGCGGCTCTGGGGCCAACGTCCTGACTTTC. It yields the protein CASSPGGSGANVLTF.

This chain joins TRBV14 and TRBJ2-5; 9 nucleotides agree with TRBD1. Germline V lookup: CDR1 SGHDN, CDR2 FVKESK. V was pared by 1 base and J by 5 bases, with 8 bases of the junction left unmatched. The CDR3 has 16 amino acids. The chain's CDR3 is CASSQAQTGGRETQYF. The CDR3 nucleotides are TGTGCCAGCAGCCAAGCCCAGACAGGGGGACGGGAGACCCAGTACTTC. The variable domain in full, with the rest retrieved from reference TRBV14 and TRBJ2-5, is EAGVTQFPSHSVIEKGQTVTLRCDPISGHDNLYWYRRVMGKEIKFLLHFVKESKQDESGMPNNRFLAERTGGTYSTLKVQPAELEDSGVYFCASSQAQTGGRETQYFGPGTRLLVL.

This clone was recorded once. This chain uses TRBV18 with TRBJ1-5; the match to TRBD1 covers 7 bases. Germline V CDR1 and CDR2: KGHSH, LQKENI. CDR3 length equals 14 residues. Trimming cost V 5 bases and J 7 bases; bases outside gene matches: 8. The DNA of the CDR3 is TGTGCCAGCTCAGCACAGGGGTTAGGACAGCCCCAGCATTTT. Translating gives CASSAQGLGQPQHF. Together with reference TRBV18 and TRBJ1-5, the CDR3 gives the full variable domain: NAGVMQNPRHLVRRRGQEARLRCSPMKGHSHVYWYRQLPEEGLKFMVYLQKENIIDESGMPKERFSAEFPKEGPSILRIQQVVRGDSAAYFCASSAQGLGQPQHFGDGTRLSIL.

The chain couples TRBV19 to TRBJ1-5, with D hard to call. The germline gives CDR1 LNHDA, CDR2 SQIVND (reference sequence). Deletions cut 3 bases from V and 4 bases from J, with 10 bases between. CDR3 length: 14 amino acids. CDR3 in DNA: TGTGCCAGTAGTATCCAGGCACTTAATCAGCCCCAGCATTTT. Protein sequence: CASSIQALNQPQHF.

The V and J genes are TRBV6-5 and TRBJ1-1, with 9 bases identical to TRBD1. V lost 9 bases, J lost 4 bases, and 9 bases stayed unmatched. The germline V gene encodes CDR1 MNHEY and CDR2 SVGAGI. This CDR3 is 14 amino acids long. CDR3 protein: CARRRGTGFTEAFF. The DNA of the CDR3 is TGTGCCAGACGTAGGGGGACAGGGTTCACTGAAGCTTTCTTT.

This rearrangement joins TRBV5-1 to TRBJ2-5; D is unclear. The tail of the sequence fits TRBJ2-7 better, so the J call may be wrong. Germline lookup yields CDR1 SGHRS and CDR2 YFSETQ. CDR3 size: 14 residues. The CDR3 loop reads CASSLGSPDYEQYF. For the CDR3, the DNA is TGCGCCAGCAGCTTGGGCTCCCCTGACTACGAGCAGTACTTC.

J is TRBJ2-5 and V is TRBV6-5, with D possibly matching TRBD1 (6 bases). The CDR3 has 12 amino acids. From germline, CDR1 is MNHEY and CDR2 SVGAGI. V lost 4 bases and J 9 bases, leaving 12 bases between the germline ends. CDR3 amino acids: CASSSIPGAQYF. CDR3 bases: TGTGCCAGCAGTTCAATCCCAGGGGCCCAGTACTTC.